What follows are 3 T cell receptor beta chains derived from one specimen sequenced in a study of early T cells in non-severe SARS-CoV-2 infection. TCRdb fed the 5' RACE reads into MiXCR, producing one record per CDR3 protein. Of 100,000 to 150,000 distinct CDR3 sequences in the sample, more than 12% were seen once. The specimen was whole blood. The receptors originated from an adult who was a healthcare worker with PCR-confirmed SARS-CoV-2 infection or an uninfected control (not recorded which).

The chain joins TRBV6-4 to TRBJ2-7, with D possibly matching TRBD1 (5 bases). The length of the CDR3 is 13 residues. Trimming cost V 7 bases and J 2 bases, with 12 bases left between them. Germline-derived CDR1 and CDR2 are MRHNA and SNTAGT. As DNA, the CDR3 is TGTGCCAGCACTATGACAGCCACCTACGAGCAGTACTTC. The encoded protein is CASTMTATYEQYF.

At least ten counts were recorded for this clonotype. The rearrangement uses TRBV6-4 and TRBJ2-1, with TRBD2 identical over 8 bases. The germline V gene encodes CDR1 MRHNA and CDR2 SNTAGT. V shed 2 bases and J 4 bases; nucleotides not matched to a gene: 13. The CDR3 totals 18 residues. DNA for the CDR3: TGTGCCAGCAGTGACCGAATGAGCGGGGGCCCCCATTACAATGAGCAGTTCTTC. Encoded protein: CASSDRMSGGPHYNEQFF.

The chain couples TRBV3-1 to TRBJ1-6, with a weak D call TRBD1 (6 bases). The germline gives CDR1 LGHDT, CDR2 YNNKEL (reference sequence). CDR3 size: 15 residues. The V gene lost 6 bases and the J gene lost 7 bases, with 16 bases spanning the gap. DNA for the CDR3: TGTGCCAGCAGGCGGACAGCCCGATGGAATTCACCCCTCCACTTT. Its translation is CASRRTARWNSPLHF.